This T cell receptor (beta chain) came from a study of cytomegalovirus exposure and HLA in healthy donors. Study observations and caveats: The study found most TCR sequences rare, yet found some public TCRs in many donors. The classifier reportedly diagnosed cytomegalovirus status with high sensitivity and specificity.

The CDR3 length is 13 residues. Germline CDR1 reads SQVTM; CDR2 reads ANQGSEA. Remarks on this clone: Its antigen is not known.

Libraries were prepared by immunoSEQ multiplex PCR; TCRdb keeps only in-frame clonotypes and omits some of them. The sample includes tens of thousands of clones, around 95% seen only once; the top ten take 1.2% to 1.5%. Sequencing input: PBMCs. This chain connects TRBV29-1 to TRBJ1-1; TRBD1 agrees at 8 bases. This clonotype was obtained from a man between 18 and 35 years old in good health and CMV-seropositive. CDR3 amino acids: CTGRGQANTEAFF. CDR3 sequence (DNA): TGCACGGGAAGGGGACAGGCGAACACTGAAGCTTTCTTT.